The present T cell receptor beta chain was sequenced within a study of cytomegalovirus exposure and HLA in healthy donors. Whole-study findings and limits: A missense variant in DCLRE1C was later tied to TCR beta V- and J-gene trimming. Cytomegalovirus-associated TCR beta chains were listed, numbering 150 to 200.

The V end was cut by 4 bases, the J end by 4 bases, with 7 bases between. This CDR3 comprises 12 residues. Germline loops: CDR1 SNHLY, CDR2 FYNNEI. Use of 60 Vbeta and 13 Jbeta primers characterized the PCR. Only in-frame clones appear in the TCRdb table, and some are missing; sequencing was by immunoSEQ multiplex PCR. The repertoire shows 130,000 to 150,000 clones; the top ten hold about 1.7%. In regard to this clone: Its antigen is currently unknown.

The specimen was PBMCs. The receptor's source is a woman aged 45-59 years in good health and CMV-seronegative. The rearrangement uses TRBV2 and TRBJ1-1; no reliable D call. CDR3 amino acids: CASSVSSTEAFF. The CDR3 coding sequence is TGTGCCAGCAGTGTTTCGTCCACTGAAGCTTTCTTT.